This T cell receptor (beta chain) was identified in a study of cytomegalovirus exposure and HLA in healthy donors. Profiled with immunoSEQ multiplex PCR; TCRdb holds only in-frame clones, not every one. The sample has roughly 250,000 clones, 90% seen once. Study results and limitations: In vitro experiments confirmed that a few CMV-associated chains were specific for CMV antigens.

Germline CDR1 SGDLS, CDR2 YYNGEE. The length of the CDR3 is 15 residues. Unmatched junction bases numbered 2, after V lost 0 bases and J lost 4 bases. Worth noting for this clone: Its antigen is undetermined.

Sequenced sample: PBMCs. This chain links TRBV9 with TRBJ2-1; 9 bases map to TRBD2. The receptor comes from a woman between 18 and 29 years old in good health and CMV-seronegative. CDR3 in DNA: TGTGCCAGCAGCGTAGGCGGGGGGGATTACAATGAGCAGTTCTTC. It yields the protein CASSVGGGDYNEQFF.